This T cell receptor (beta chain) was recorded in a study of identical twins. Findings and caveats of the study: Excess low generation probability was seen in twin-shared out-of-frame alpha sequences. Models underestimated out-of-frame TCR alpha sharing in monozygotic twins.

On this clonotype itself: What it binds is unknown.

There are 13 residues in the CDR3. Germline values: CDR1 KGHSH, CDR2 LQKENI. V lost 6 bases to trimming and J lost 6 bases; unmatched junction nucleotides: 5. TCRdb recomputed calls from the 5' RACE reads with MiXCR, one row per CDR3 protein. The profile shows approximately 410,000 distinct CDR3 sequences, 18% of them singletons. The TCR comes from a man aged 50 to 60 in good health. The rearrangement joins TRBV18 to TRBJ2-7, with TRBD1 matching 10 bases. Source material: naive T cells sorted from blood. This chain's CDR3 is CASSPDRGPEQYF. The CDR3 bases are TGTGCCAGCTCGCCCGACAGGGGGCCCGAGCAGTACTTC.